This TCR beta chain was obtained from a study of Graves' ophthalmopathy and Graves' hyperthyroidism. This clonotype was observed many times. The antigen is not known. Trimming cost V 0 bases and J 3 bases, with 14 bases left between them. The CDR3 is 16 residues long. Patients with other autoimmune diseases, uncontrolled infections, pregnancy or lactation were excluded. The authors amplified TCR beta CDR3 regions from RNA transcripts. Second-round multiplex PCR followed a first-round RT-PCR using HTBI primers. TCRdb ran MiXCR on the multiplex PCR reads and lists one entry per CDR3 protein. This table holds approximately 480,000 distinct CDR3 sequences, around 14% found once. Findings and caveats of the study: Blood shared most expanded thyroid clonotypes above 0.001 frequency. Ophthalmopathy progression cases were predicted by the model with 55% to 71% sensitivity and more than 72% specificity. Ophthalmopathy versus stable hyperthyroidism: 13-signature model gave around 86% sensitivity, 81.08% specificity.

V is TRBV12-3 or TRBV12-4 and J is TRBJ2-5; no clear D gene. The TCR comes from a woman between 25 and 40 years old with Graves' ophthalmopathy. Source material: blood. CDR3 region: CASSLAQIYSKETQYF. CDR3 coding DNA: TGTGCCAGCAGTTTAGCGCAGATCTATTCGAAAGAGACCCAGTACTTC.